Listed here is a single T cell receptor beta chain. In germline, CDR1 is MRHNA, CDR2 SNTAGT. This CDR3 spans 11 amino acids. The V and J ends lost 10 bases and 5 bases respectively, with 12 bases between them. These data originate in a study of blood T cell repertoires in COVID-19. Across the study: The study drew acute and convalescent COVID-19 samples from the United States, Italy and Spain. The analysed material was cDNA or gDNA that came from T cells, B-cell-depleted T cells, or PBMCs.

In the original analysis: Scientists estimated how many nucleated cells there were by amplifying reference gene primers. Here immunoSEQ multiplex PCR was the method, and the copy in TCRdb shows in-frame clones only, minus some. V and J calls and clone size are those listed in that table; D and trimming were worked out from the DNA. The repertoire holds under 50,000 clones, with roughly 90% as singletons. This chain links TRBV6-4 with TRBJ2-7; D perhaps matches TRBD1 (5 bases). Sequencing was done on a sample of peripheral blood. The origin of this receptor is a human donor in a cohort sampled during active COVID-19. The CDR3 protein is CATPRVDEQYF. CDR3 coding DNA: TGTGCCACCCCCAGGGTGGACGAGCAGTACTTC.